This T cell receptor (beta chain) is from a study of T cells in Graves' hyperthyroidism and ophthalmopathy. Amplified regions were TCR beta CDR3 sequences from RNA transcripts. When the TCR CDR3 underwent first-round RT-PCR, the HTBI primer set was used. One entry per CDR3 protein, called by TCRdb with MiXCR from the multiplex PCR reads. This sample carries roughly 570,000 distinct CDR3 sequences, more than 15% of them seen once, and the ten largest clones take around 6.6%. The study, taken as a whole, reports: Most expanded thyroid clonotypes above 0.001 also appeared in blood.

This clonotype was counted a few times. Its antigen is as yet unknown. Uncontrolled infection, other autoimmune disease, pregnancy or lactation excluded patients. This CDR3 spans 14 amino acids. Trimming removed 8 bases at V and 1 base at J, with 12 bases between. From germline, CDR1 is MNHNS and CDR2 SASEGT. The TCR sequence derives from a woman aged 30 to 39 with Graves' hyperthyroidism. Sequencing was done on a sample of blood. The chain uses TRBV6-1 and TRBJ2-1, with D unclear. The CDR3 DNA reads TGTGCCAGCCGATTAGGAGCATCCTACAATGAGCAGTTCTTC. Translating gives CASRLGASYNEQFF.